This T cell receptor beta chain was captured by sequencing in a study of TIL therapy for anti-PD-1-resistant metastatic lung cancer. For the study at large: Patients had a median age of approximately 56 years (range about 35-80).

The CDR3 totals 15 residues. The V end lost 2 bases, the J end lost 3 bases, and 14 bases lay between the germline ends. CDR1 and CDR2 from the germline V gene are MNHNS and SASEGT. Time point here: pre-treatment sample, taken before nivolumab and TIL therapy. Pleural nodules or supraclavicular lymph nodes made up most of the excised metastases sampled. Progressing patients received lymphodepletion, expanded TIL infusion and IL-2. Sequencing used immunoSEQ v3. Repertoires were generated with immunoSEQ multiplex PCR, while TCRdb's copy carries only in-frame clones and drops some. In the table there are more than 5,500 clones, 62% of which are singletons.

This rearrangement joins TRBV6-1 to TRBJ2-7, with D possibly matching TRBD2 (5 bases). This receptor was taken from a person aged 25-80 years with non-small cell lung cancer. The sequenced sample was tumor tissue, obtained at baseline. The CDR3 loop reads CASSESLAEIYEQYF. DNA for the CDR3: TGTGCCAGCAGTGAAAGTCTAGCTGAGATCTACGAGCAGTACTTC.